This T cell receptor beta chain was captured by sequencing in a study of blood T cell repertoires in COVID-19. Clones were sequenced by immunoSEQ multiplex PCR, and TCRdb holds only the in-frame ones, with some missing. The sample comprises approximately 230,000 clones, approximately 86% of which are singletons, and about 1.3% rests with the top ten. Germline values: CDR1 LGHNA, CDR2 YSLEER. This CDR3 has 14 amino acids. Trimming shortened V by 3 bases and J by 5 bases, and 10 bases separated the two germline ends. The sequence derives from a man older than 75 with acute or convalescent COVID-19. Sequences were obtained from peripheral blood. V gene TRBV4-3 combines with J gene TRBJ2-2; D gene ambiguous. For the CDR3, the DNA is TGCGCCAGCAGCCATTCCAGTTTTACCGGGGAGCTGTTTTTT. This codes for CASSHSSFTGELFF.